Below, 10 T cell receptor beta chains from the same sample are listed, as sequenced in a study of cytomegalovirus exposure and HLA in healthy donors. The PCR was carried out with 60 Vbeta primers and 13 Jbeta primers. Assay: immunoSEQ multiplex PCR; the TCRdb copy retains only in-frame clones and omits some. The data show roughly 140,000 clones, around 79% seen once. Sequenced: PBMCs. These receptors were collected from a man aged 35 to 55 in good health and CMV-seropositive.

The rearrangement uses TRBV6-5 and TRBJ2-1, with 9 bases fitting TRBD1. Germline CDR1 and CDR2: MNHEY and SVGAGI. CDR3 length equals 14 residues. V lost 6 bases and J lost 4; bases outside the gene matches: 4. Here the CDR3 reads CASRTGGAYNEQFF. The CDR3 DNA follows: TGTGCCAGCAGGACAGGGGGAGCTTACAATGAGCAGTTCTTC.

This chain links TRBV14 with TRBJ1-6; TRBD1 matches 9 bases. CDR1 is SGHDN, CDR2 FVKESK, per germline. The CDR3 has 17 amino acids. Losses at the gene ends were 4 bases for V and 3 bases for J; bases not matched to a gene: 7. CDR3 residues: CASSPGTGKGYNSPLHF. CDR3 bases: TGTGCCAGCAGCCCCGGGACAGGGAAGGGCTATAATTCACCCCTCCACTTT.

The rearrangement uses TRBV6-1 and TRBJ2-3; 8 positions agree with TRBD1. Germline-derived CDR1 and CDR2 are MNHNS and SASEGT. The J segment lost 4 bases and the V segment lost 4 bases, leaving 4 bases of the junction unmatched. The CDR3 consists of 14 residues. The CDR3 loop reads CASSVGQGPDTQYF. CDR3 DNA: TGTGCCAGCAGTGTTGGACAGGGCCCAGATACGCAGTATTTT.

The chain carries TRBV5-4 and TRBJ2-7; the D is unclear. V lost 1 base and J lost 0, with 11 bases in between. Germline assignment: CDR1 SGHNT and CDR2 YYREEE (reference sequence). This CDR3 region has 15 residues. In nucleotides, the CDR3 is TGTGCCAGCAGCTTGTTCACTGCCAACTCCTACGAGCAGTACTTC. It is translated as CASSLFTANSYEQYF.

The gene calls are TRBV21-1 and TRBJ1-2; TRBD1 is the table's D call and was not checked against the DNA. TRBV21-1 is a pseudogene locus. CDR3 length: 13 amino acids. CDR3 in amino acids: CASSKDREDGYTF. The CDR3 coding sequence is TGTGCCAGCAGCAAGGACAGGGAGGATGGCTACACCTTC.

This chain connects TRBV5-1 to TRBJ2-5; D is possibly TRBD2 (6 bases). The germline V gene encodes CDR1 SGHRS and CDR2 YFSETQ. This CDR3 contains 15 residues. Trimming shortened V by 2 bases and J by 4 bases, and 15 bases separated the two germline ends. CDR3: CASSFLTGEGETQYF. Written as DNA, the CDR3 is TGCGCCAGCAGCTTTTTAACGGGAGAGGGAGAGACCCAGTACTTC.

The V call is TRBV28, the J call TRBJ1-2; TRBD1 might be the D (5 bases). Germline CDR1 MDHEN, CDR2 SYDVKM. Trimming took 2 bases from V and 5 from J, leaving 9 bases between them. The CDR3 has 13 amino acids. CDR3 residues: CASSLDSYYGYTF. The DNA for the CDR3 is TGTGCCAGCAGTTTAGACAGTTATTATGGCTACACCTTC.

The CDR3 spells CASSAGLAGGPNEQFF. The CDR3 DNA is TGTGCCAGCAGCGCAGGGCTAGCGGGAGGGCCAAATGAGCAGTTCTTC. This rearrangement joins TRBV9 to TRBJ2-1; TRBD2 matches at 12 bases. CDR1 and CDR2 from the germline V gene are SGDLS and YYNGEE. The CDR3 is 16 residues long. J gave up 7 bases and V 3 bases, and 8 bases lay outside the gene matches. The full variable domain, its missing parts supplied by reference TRBV9 and TRBJ2-1, is DSGVTQTPKHLITATGQRVTLRCSPRSGDLSVYWYQQSLDQGLQFLIQYYNGEERAKGNILERFSAQQFPDLHSELNLSSLELGDSALYFCASSAGLAGGPNEQFFGPGTRLTVL.

The count of this clone is one. The V gene is TRBV29-1, the J gene TRBJ2-1; D may be TRBD1 (7 bases). V was clipped by 7 bases and J by 4 bases, with 20 bases between them. The CDR3 loop spans 15 amino acids. From germline, CDR1 is SQVTM and CDR2 ANQGSEA. The CDR3 sequence: CSAPYQGDFYNEQFF. The CDR3 region has the DNA TGCAGCGCACCATACCAGGGGGACTTTTACAATGAGCAGTTCTTC.

This clone was observed once. The V gene is TRBV30, the J gene TRBJ1-6, with D perhaps TRBD1 (5 bases). The CDR3 has 16 amino acids. V lost 2 bases to trimming and J lost 4 bases, with 15 bases between them. CDR1 and CDR2 (germline): GTSNPN, SVGIG (reference sequence). The CDR3 here is CAWSMGGNVYNSPLHF. CDR3 DNA sequence: TGTGCCTGGAGTATGGGGGGGAATGTATATAATTCACCCCTCCACTTT.